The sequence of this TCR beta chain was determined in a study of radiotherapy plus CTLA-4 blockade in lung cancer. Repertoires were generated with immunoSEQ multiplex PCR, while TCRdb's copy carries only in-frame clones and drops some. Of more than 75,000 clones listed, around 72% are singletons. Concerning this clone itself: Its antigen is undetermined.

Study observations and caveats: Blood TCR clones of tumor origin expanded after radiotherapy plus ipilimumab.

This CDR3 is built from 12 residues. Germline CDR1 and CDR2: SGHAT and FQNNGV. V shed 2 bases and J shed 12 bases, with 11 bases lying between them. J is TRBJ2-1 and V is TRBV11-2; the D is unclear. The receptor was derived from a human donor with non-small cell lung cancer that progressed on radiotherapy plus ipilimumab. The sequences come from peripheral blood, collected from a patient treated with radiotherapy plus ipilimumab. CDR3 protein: CASSLFGSGQFF. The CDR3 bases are TGTGCCAGCAGCTTATTTGGGTCAGGGCAGTTCTTC.